Each of the 20 T cell receptor beta chains below was sequenced from the same sample in a study of blood T cell repertoires in COVID-19. Here immunoSEQ multiplex PCR was the method, and the copy in TCRdb shows in-frame clones only, minus some. The sample records 61,000 or so clones, roughly three quarters being singletons. The sample was peripheral blood. All receptors come from a woman aged 65 to 85 with acute or convalescent COVID-19.

The genes are TRBV3-1 (or the pseudogene TRBV3-2) and TRBJ2-1; 7 positions agree with TRBD2. CDR3 length: 14 amino acids. The germline CDR1 and CDR2 sequences are LGHDT and YNNKEL (reference sequence). J was trimmed by 8 bases and V by 1 base; bases with no gene match: 5. The CDR3 nucleotides are TGTGCCAGCAGCCAAGGGACTAGGCCCCATGAGCAGTTCTTC. Its translation: CASSQGTRPHEQFF.

The J gene is TRBJ1-5, the V gene TRBV28; possibly TRBD1 for D (5 bases). The germline V gene encodes CDR1 MDHEN and CDR2 SYDVKM. V was shortened by 8 bases and J by 1 base, with 18 bases between the two germline ends. This CDR3 comprises 16 residues. This chain's CDR3 is CASAHRRARSNQPQHF. CDR3 DNA: TGTGCCAGCGCGCACCGCAGGGCTAGGAGCAATCAGCCCCAGCATTTT.

The CDR3 reads CSASPLWVAGMNTGELFF. CDR3 in DNA: TGCAGTGCTAGTCCCCTTTGGGTAGCGGGAATGAACACCGGGGAGCTGTTTTTT. This chain connects TRBV20-1 to TRBJ2-2, with 8 bases matching TRBD2. CDR1 DFQATT and CDR2 SNEGSKA come from the germline V gene (reference sequence). With V trimmed by 3 bases and J by 1 base, 13 bases remained unmatched. The CDR3 has 18 residues.

The chain has TRBV6-5 and TRBJ1-2, with 7 bases matching TRBD1. Germline CDR1 and CDR2: MNHEY and SVGAGI. The CDR3 extends over 13 amino acids. V shed 6 bases and J 8 bases; nucleotides not matched to a gene: 9. The CDR3 sequence: CASRTGTALGYTF. The CDR3 bases are TGTGCCAGCAGAACCGGGACAGCCCTGGGCTACACCTTC.

This clone has only a few counts. The chain uses TRBV6-4 and TRBJ2-1; D might be TRBD1 (6 bases). Trimming shortened V by 8 bases and J by 8 bases, and 19 bases separated the two germline ends. Germline assignment: CDR1 MRHNA and CDR2 SNTAGT. The CDR3 loop spans 14 amino acids. The CDR3 DNA reads TGTGCCAGCTCATACCGGGACAAGAGGGATGAGCAGTTCTTC. It translates to CASSYRDKRDEQFF.

The V gene is TRBV29-1, the J gene TRBJ1-2; a possible D gene is TRBD1 (6 bases). The CDR3 extends over 12 amino acids. The germline gives CDR1 SQVTM, CDR2 ANQGSEA. The V and J ends lost 8 bases and 3 bases respectively, with 13 bases between them. In DNA form, the CDR3 reads TGCAGCTCATGGGGGCAAGACTATGGCTACACCTTC. It is translated as CSSWGQDYGYTF.

This clone appeared a single time. The chain couples TRBV7-3 to TRBJ2-3, with TRBD2 matching over 7 bases. CDR1 SGHTA and CDR2 FQGTGA come from the germline V gene. The CDR3 consists of 15 residues. Trimming at V came to 4 bases and at J to 2 bases, leaving 6 bases not matched to a gene. The CDR3 loop reads CASSSGGWDTDTQYF. The CDR3 DNA sequence: TGTGCCAGCAGCTCGGGGGGTTGGGACACAGATACGCAGTATTTT.

The CDR3 bases are TGTGCCAGCAGCTCAGGACCGGGATCAGCCTATGGCTACACCTTC. Translating it yields CASSSGPGSAYGYTF. The chain combines TRBV7-2 with TRBJ1-2, with D unresolved. Germline values: CDR1 SGHTA, CDR2 FQGNSA. This CDR3 spans 15 amino acids. V lost 4 bases to trimming and J lost 4 bases, with 16 bases between them.

This clone has only one observation. The chain joins TRBV28 to TRBJ1-5, with TRBD1 matching over 9 bases. Germline CDR1 reads MDHEN; CDR2 reads SYDVKM. The CDR3 runs 14 residues. With V trimmed by 6 bases and J by 11 bases, 11 bases remained unmatched. As DNA, the CDR3 is TGTGCCAGCAGCTACGACAGGGGGAGACGGGCCCAGCATTTT. Translating it yields CASSYDRGRRAQHF.

This chain links TRBV14 with TRBJ2-1; 7 bases fit TRBD2. In germline, CDR1 is SGHDN, CDR2 FVKESK. The CDR3 covers 14 residues. The J segment lost 4 bases and the V segment lost 7 bases, leaving 7 bases of the junction unmatched. CDR3 sequence (DNA): TGTGCCAGCACCCGCGGGGGATCTTACAATGAGCAGTTCTTC. Encoded protein: CASTRGGSYNEQFF.

This chain connects TRBV25-1 to TRBJ2-3; TRBD1 matches 10 bases. CDR1 and CDR2 (germline): MGHDK, SYGVNS. With V trimmed by 8 bases and J by 0 bases, 11 bases remained unmatched. The CDR3 length is 17 residues. CDR3 loop: CASSIGRGQGSTDTQYF. The DNA of the CDR3 is TGTGCCAGCTCCATAGGGAGGGGACAGGGGAGCACAGATACGCAGTATTTT. The full variable domain, with the rest looked up from reference TRBV25-1 and TRBJ2-3, is EADIYQTPRYLVIGTGKKITLECSQTMGHDKMYWYQQDPGMELHLIHYSYGVNSTEKGDLSSESTVSRIRTEHFPLTLESARPSHTSQYLCASSIGRGQGSTDTQYFGPGTRLTVL.

This clone was found once. The chain combines TRBV10-3 with TRBJ1-5; possible D gene TRBD1, 5 bases. CDR1 and CDR2 (germline): ENHRY, SYGVKD. Trimming pared 2 bases from V and 5 bases from J, leaving 13 bases between. This CDR3 is built from 15 residues. CDR3 DNA sequence: TGTGCCATCAGTGAGGGAGGGGACCCTTATCAGCCCCAGCATTTT. Translated, it gives CAISEGGDPYQPQHF.

This clone was picked up many times. This sequence joins TRBV4-2 and TRBJ2-3, with 10 bases aligning to TRBD2. The CDR3 contains 18 residues. The germline V gene has CDR1 LGHNA and CDR2 YNFKEQ. The V and J ends lost 0 bases and 7 bases, in that order; junction bases with no gene match: 13. The CDR3 protein is CASSQDSALAGISNTQYF. CDR3 DNA: TGTGCCAGCAGCCAAGATTCTGCACTAGCGGGGATATCGAATACGCAGTATTTT.

V and J are TRBV5-1 and TRBJ1-4, with a weak D call TRBD1 (5 bases). Per the germline V gene, CDR1 is SGHRS and CDR2 is YFSETQ. The CDR3 is 15 amino acids. Trimming removed 0 bases at V and 4 bases at J, with 10 bases between. The CDR3 nucleotides are TGCGCCAGCAGCTTGGCCGGGGGGGATAATGAAAAACTGTTTTTT. Translated: CASSLAGGDNEKLFF.

This clone has a handful of counts. This rearrangement joins TRBV5-6 to TRBJ1-2; the match to TRBD1 covers 8 bases. The CDR3 loop spans 14 amino acids. Per germline, CDR1 SGHDT and CDR2 YYEEEE. V lost 2 bases to trimming and J lost 4 bases; unmatched junction nucleotides: 4. The CDR3 spells CASSFPGGGYGYTF. CDR3 bases: TGTGCCAGCAGCTTTCCAGGGGGCGGCTATGGCTACACCTTC. The whole variable domain, filled in from reference TRBV5-6 and TRBJ1-2, reads DAGVTQSPTHLIKTRGQQVTLRCSPKSGHDTVSWYQQALGQGPQFIFQYYEEEERQRGNFPDRFSGHQFPNYSSELNVNALLLGDSALYLCASSFPGGGYGYTFGSGTRLTVV.

This rearrangement joins TRBV19 to TRBJ1-2; D possibly corresponds to TRBD1 (6 bases). Between the trimmed V and J ends, which lost 7 bases and 8 bases, there was a span of 17 bases. CDR1 and CDR2 from the germline V gene are LNHDA and SQIVND (reference sequence). There are 13 residues in the CDR3. The DNA for the CDR3 is TGTGCCAGTACTTCCGACAGGATAGGGGGCTACACCTTC. The encoded protein is CASTSDRIGGYTF.

V and J are TRBV5-1 and TRBJ1-3, with TRBD1 as a possible D gene (5 bases). V lost 0 bases to trimming and J lost 4 bases, with 11 bases between them. The CDR3 runs to 15 residues. Germline V lookup: CDR1 SGHRS, CDR2 YFSETQ. CDR3 loop: CASSLAGAQGNTIYF. CDR3 bases: TGCGCCAGCAGCTTGGCTGGGGCGCAAGGAAACACCATATATTTT.

This clone showed up just a few times. The gene calls are TRBV4-1 and TRBJ1-3; D is uncertain. The germline V gene encodes CDR1 MGHRA and CDR2 YSYEKL. Deletions cut 1 base from V and 4 bases from J, with 23 bases between. This CDR3 is 19 amino acids long. CDR3: CASSQGNIAGRFAGNTIYF. DNA of the CDR3: TGCGCCAGCAGCCAAGGGAATATTGCGGGGAGGTTCGCAGGAAACACCATATATTTT.

The V and J genes are TRBV14 and TRBJ1-1; TRBD1 matches at 7 bases. J gave up 0 bases and V 4 bases, and 5 bases lay outside the gene matches. Germline V gives CDR1 SGHDN, CDR2 FVKESK. The CDR3 sequence is 15 residues long. The CDR3 nucleotides are TGTGCCAGCAGCCTCCGAGACAGGGTGAACACTGAAGCTTTCTTT. Encoded protein: CASSLRDRVNTEAFF. The whole variable domain, filled in from reference TRBV14 and TRBJ1-1, reads EAGVTQFPSHSVIEKGQTVTLRCDPISGHDNLYWYRRVMGKEIKFLLHFVKESKQDESGMPNNRFLAERTGGTYSTLKVQPAELEDSGVYFCASSLRDRVNTEAFFGQGTRLTVV.

The chain is built from TRBV5-1 and TRBJ2-1; 8 nucleotides line up with TRBD2. V lost 4 bases and J lost 8; bases outside the gene matches: 11. The germline V gene has CDR1 SGHRS and CDR2 YFSETQ. The CDR3 extends over 15 amino acids. DNA for the CDR3: TGCGCCAGCAGCCGTAGCGGGACACCGAGTGATGAGCAGTTCTTC. Amino acids: CASSRSGTPSDEQFF.